The 5 T cell receptor beta chains below were found in one sample sequenced in a study of T cell repertoires in cytomegalovirus infection. One entry per CDR3 protein, called by TCRdb with MiXCR from the reads. The sample has roughly 150,000 distinct CDR3 sequences; around 20% are singletons. The sequenced sample consisted of PBMCs. The source is a human donor in good health (CMV status not recorded). Some clones in this sample may be carry-over from other donors' samples.

V gene TRBV15 combines with J gene TRBJ2-5; no reliable D call. Trimming shortened V by 2 bases and J by 5 bases, and 9 bases separated the two germline ends. This CDR3 is built from 13 residues. From germline, CDR1 is LNHNV and CDR2 YYDKDF (reference sequence). The CDR3 coding sequence is TGTGCCACCAGCAGACCCCCCATCGAGACCCAGTACTTC. As protein: CATSRPPIETQYF.

The chain couples TRBV10-2 to TRBJ2-5, with TRBD1 matching 9 bases. The V segment lost 5 bases and the J segment 3 bases; nucleotides outside the gene matches: 4. Germline V gives CDR1 WSHSY, CDR2 SAAADI. The CDR3 spans 14 residues. The CDR3 protein is CASSLGTGKETQYF. The CDR3 DNA follows: TGCGCCAGCAGTTTGGGGACAGGGAAAGAGACCCAGTACTTC.

The CDR3 loop reads CASSFVGGGREEQFF. CDR3 nucleotides: TGTGCCAGCAGTTTTGTAGGTGGCGGGAGGGAAGAGCAGTTCTTC. This chain connects TRBV28 to TRBJ2-1; 9 positions match TRBD2. The CDR3 extends over 15 amino acids. V trimming: 3 bases; J trimming: 10 bases; junction bases outside the gene matches: 10. Germline V CDR1 and CDR2: MDHEN, SYDVKM.

V gene TRBV18 combines with J gene TRBJ2-7; D possibly corresponds to TRBD1 (5 bases). The CDR3 totals 14 residues. The germline V and J ends were trimmed by 2 bases and 3 bases, with 11 bases remaining between them. Germline V gene data show CDR1 as KGHSH and CDR2 as LQKENI. The CDR3 sequence is CASSPSTGFYEQYF. In DNA form, the CDR3 reads TGTGCCAGCTCACCATCAACAGGATTCTACGAGCAGTACTTC.

V usage is TRBV28 and J usage is TRBJ1-2, with a possible D match to TRBD1 (5 bases). V shed 3 bases and J shed 0 bases, with 14 bases lying between them. CDR3 length: 16 amino acids. Germline V CDR1 and CDR2: MDHEN, SYDVKM. The CDR3 nucleotides are TGTGCCAGCAGTTTGGGAGGGGCCGTCTCTAACTATGGCTACACCTTC. Its translation is CASSLGGAVSNYGYTF.